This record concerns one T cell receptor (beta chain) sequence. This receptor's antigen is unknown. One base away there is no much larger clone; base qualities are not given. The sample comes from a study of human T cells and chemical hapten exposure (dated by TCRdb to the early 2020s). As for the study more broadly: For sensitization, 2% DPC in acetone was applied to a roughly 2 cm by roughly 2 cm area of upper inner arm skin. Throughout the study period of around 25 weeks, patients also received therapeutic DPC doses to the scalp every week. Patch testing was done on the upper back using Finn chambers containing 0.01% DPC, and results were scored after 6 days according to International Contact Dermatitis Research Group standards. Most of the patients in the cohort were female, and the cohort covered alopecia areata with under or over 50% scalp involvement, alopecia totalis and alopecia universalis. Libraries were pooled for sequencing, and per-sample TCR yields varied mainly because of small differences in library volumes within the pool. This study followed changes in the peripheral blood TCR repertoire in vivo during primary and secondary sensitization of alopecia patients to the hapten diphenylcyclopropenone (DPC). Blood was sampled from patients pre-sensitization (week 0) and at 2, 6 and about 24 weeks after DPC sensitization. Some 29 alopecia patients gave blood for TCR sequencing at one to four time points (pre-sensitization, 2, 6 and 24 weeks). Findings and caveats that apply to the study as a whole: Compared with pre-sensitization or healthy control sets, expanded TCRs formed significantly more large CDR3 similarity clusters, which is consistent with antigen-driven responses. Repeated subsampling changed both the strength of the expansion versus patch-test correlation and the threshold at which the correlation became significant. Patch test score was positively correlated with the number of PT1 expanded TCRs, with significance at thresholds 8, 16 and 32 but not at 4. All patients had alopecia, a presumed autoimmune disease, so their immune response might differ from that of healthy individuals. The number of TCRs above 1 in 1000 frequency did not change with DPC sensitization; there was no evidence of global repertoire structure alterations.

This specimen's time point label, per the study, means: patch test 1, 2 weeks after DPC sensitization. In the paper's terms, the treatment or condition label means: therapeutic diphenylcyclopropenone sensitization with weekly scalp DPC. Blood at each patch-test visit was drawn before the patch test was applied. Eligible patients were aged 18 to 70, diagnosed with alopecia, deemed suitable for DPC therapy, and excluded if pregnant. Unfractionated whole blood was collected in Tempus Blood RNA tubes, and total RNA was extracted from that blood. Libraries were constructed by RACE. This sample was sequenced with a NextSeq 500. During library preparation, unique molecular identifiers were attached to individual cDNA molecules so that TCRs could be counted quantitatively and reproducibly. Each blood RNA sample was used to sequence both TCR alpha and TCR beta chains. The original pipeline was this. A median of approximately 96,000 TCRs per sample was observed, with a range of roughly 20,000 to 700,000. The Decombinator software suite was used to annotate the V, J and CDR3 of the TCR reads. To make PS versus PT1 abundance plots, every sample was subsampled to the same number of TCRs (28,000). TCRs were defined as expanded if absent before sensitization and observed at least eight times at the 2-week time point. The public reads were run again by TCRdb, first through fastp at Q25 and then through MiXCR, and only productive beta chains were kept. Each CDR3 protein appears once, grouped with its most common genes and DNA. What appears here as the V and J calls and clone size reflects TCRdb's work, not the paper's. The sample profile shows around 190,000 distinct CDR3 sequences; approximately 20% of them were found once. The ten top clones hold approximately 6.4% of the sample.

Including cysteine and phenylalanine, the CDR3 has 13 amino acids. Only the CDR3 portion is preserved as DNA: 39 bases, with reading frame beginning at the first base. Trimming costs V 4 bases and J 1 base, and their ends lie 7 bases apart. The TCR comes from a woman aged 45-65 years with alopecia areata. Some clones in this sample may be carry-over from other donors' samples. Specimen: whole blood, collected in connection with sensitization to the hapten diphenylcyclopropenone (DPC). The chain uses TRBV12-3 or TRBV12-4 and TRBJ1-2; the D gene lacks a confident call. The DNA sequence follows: TGTGCCAGCAGTTCGGGGAATAACTATGGCTACACCTTC. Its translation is CASSSGNNYGYTF.